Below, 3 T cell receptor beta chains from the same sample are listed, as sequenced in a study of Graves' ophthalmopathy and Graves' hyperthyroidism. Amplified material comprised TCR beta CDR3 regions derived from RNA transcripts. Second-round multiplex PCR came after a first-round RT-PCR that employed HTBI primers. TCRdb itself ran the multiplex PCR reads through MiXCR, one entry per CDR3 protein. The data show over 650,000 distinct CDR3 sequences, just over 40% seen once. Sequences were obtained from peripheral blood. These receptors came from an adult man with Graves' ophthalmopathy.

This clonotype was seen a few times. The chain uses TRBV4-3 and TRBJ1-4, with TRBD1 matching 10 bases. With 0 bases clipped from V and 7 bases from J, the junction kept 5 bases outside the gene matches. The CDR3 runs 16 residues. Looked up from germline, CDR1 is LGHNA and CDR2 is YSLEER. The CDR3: CASSQETGTGVEKLFF. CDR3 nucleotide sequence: TGCGCCAGCAGCCAAGAGACCGGGACAGGGGTTGAAAAACTGTTTTTT.

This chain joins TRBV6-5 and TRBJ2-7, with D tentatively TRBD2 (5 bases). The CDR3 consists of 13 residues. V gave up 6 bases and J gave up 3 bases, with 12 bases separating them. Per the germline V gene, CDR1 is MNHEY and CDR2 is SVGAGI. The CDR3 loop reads CASRDSRVYEQYF. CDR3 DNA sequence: TGTGCCAGCAGGGACTCTCGAGTCTACGAGCAGTACTTC.

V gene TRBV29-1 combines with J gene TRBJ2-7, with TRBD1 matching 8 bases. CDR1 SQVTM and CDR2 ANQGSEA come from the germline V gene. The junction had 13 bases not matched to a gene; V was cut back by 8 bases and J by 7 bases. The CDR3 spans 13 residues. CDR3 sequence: CSSYPDRVEEQYF. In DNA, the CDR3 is TGCAGCAGTTACCCGGACAGGGTAGAAGAGCAGTACTTC.